Detailed here is one T cell receptor beta chain. What it binds is unknown. The data stem from a study of cytomegalovirus exposure and HLA in healthy donors. Overall study results and limits: Follow-up analysis seemed to connect common viral pathogens with several of the most significant clusters identified.

Germline V gives CDR1 SGHTA, CDR2 FQGTGA. V gave up 6 bases and J gave up 1 base, with 12 bases separating them. The CDR3 sequence is 15 residues long. With 60 Vbeta and 13 Jbeta primers, the PCR was carried out. Method: immunoSEQ multiplex PCR; TCRdb's copy keeps in-frame clones and lacks some. The sample lists tens of thousands of clones, 82% seen once, with roughly 2% in the top ten. The chain uses TRBV7-3 and TRBJ2-2; D uncertain. The receptor comes from a man aged 18-30 years in good health and CMV-seronegative. Sequencing was performed on PBMCs. DNA of the CDR3: TGTGCCAGCAGGCGCCCTGCCCTGAACACCGGGGAGCTGTTTTTT. Translation: CASRRPALNTGELFF.